This TCR beta chain was recorded in a study of T-cell memory formation after mild COVID-19 (dated by TCRdb to the early 2020s). For the study in its entirety: Most TCR sequence clusters were specific to one of the two donors. Longitudinal TCRalpha and TCRbeta repertoire sequencing tracked T-cell clones expanding and contracting after mild COVID-19 in two donors. Two young, previously healthy adult volunteers made up the cohort, one male and one female.

A few counts support this clonotype. It lacks a known antigen. The input lacks base qualities; no much larger clone sits a single base away. Overall study results and their limits: The detection of some responding clones in pre-infection memory suggests that pre-existing cross-reactive memory T cells joined the SARS-CoV-2 response. SARS-CoV-2 specificity was not confirmed for the second-wave clones peaking on day 37. Only a couple of mild cases were covered in the study, and larger cohorts including severe cases with pre-infection samples were considered necessary. Clones that contracted from day 15 to 85 showed balanced CD4/CD8 phenotypes, whereas a second wave of clones that expanded from day 15 to 37 leaned towards CD4+. Contracting CD4+ clones were found mainly in CM and EM memory subsets, while CD8+ clones were enriched in EMRA.

TCRdb records Illumina NovaSeq 6000 as the sequencer. TCRalpha and TCRbeta cDNA libraries were constructed by 5'RACE with constant-segment primers, with sample barcodes and unique molecular identifiers being introduced. RNA was extracted from every sample with Trizol reagent. Library amplification was performed in two PCR steps, and a second sample barcode and Illumina TruSeq adapters were introduced in the second step. Sequencing of the libraries was done on an Illumina NovaSeq, producing 2 x 150 bp paired-end reads. In the authors' own workflow: Reads were demultiplexed and collapsed into UMI-guided consensus sequences with migec v1.2.7. Using mixcr v2.1.11, the UMI consensuses were aligned to TRA and TRB V and J templates and assembled into clonotypes. Clonotypes were classified as expanded or contracted when called significant by both edgeR and NoisET, with noise models trained on biological replicates. edgeR calls used a false discovery rate-adjusted p below 0.01 and a log2 fold-change threshold of 1. As an exploratory analysis of dynamics, PCA with hierarchical clustering was applied to max-normalized trajectories of the 1000 most abundant clonotypes. The CD4 or CD8 phenotype of responding clones was assigned using the separately sequenced CD4+ and CD8+ repertoires. TCRdb reprocessed the public reads (quality trimming at Q25 with fastp, clone calling with MiXCR) and kept in-frame beta chains. Rows merge per CDR3 protein into single entries with the most common DNA and genes. TCRdb's processing, not the authors' own work, is the source of the V and J calls. The sample records hundreds of thousands of distinct CDR3 sequences, about 15% of which are singletons. Jointly, the top ten make up 20% to 25% of the sample.

Taken from the germline V gene, the CDR1 and CDR2 loops are MGHDK and SYGVNS. The CDR3, from cysteine to phenylalanine, totals 14 residues. Only the CDR3 portion is preserved as DNA: 42 bases, with reading frame beginning at the first base. V is pared back by 2 bases and J by 4 bases, with 11 bases lying between the germline termini. Ficoll-Paque density gradient centrifugation was the method used to isolate PBMCs. The chain was built from TRBV25-1 and TRBJ1-1, with an unclear D gene assignment. The sequenced material came from PBMCs or a T cell subset sorted from them (not recorded which). The sequence was obtained from a man between 18 and 35 years old who had mild COVID-19 (a few samples of this study predate the infection). The sample titles of this study are shuffled in the database, so cell type and time point are left out; the donor was told from shared clones. The sequenced DNA: TGTGCCAGCAGTGAAACGGGCTGGGGCACTGAAGCTTTCTTT. It is translated as CASSETGWGTEAFF. The CDR3, completed at both ends by the reference TRBV25-1 and TRBJ1-1 genes, gives the full variable domain EADIYQTPRYLVIGTGKKITLECSQTMGHDKMYWYQQDPGMELHLIHYSYGVNSTEKGDLSSESTVSRIRTEHFPLTLESARPSHTSQYLCASSETGWGTEAFFGQGTRLTVV.